This TCR beta chain was sequenced during a study of sequential checkpoint blockade in melanoma. Study-level background: First-line arms were nivolumab then ipilimumab, or the reverse, randomized 1:1. Some 22 patients had tumor biopsies before treatment and at week 13. Study-wide findings and caveats: For nivolumab-first patients, baseline tumor clonality was associated with response.

In germline, CDR1 is WNHNN, CDR2 SYGVQD (reference sequence). This CDR3 contains 11 residues. Trimming pared 9 bases from V and 9 bases from J, leaving 12 bases between. As regards this clone: As yet, its antigen is unknown.

Treatment given: randomized to nivolumab then ipilimumab (arm A) or the reverse (arm B). Only in-frame clones appear in the TCRdb table, and some are missing; sequencing was by immunoSEQ multiplex PCR. The sample records around 4,000 clones, approximately 22% being singletons. This sample comprised tumor tissue (inferred from file names), obtained from a patient given nivolumab and ipilimumab in sequence. The J gene is TRBJ1-5, the V gene TRBV10-1; D remains ambiguous. The sequence was collected from a human donor with melanoma. The CDR3 loop is CARSGVGPQHF. Written as DNA, the CDR3 is TGCGCCAGATCCGGGGTCGGGCCCCAGCATTTT.